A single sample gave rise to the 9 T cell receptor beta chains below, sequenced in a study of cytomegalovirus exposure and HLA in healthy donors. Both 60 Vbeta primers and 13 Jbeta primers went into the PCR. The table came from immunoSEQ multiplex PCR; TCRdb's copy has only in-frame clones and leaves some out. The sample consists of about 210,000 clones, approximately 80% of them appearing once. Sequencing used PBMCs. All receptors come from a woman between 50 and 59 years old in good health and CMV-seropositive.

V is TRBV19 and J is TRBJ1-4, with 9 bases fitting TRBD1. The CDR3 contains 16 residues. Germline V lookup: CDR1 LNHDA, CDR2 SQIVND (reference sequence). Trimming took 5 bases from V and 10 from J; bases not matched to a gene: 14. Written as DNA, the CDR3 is TGTGCCAGTAGTCCTCAACGGACAGGGGTCGCCGTAAAACTGTTTTTT. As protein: CASSPQRTGVAVKLFF.

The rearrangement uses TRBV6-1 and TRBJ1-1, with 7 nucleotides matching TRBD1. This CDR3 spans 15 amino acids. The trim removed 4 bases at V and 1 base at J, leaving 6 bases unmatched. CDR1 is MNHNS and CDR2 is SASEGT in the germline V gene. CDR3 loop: CASSGGDSANTEAFF. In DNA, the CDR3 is TGTGCCAGCAGTGGAGGGGACAGCGCGAACACTGAAGCTTTCTTT.

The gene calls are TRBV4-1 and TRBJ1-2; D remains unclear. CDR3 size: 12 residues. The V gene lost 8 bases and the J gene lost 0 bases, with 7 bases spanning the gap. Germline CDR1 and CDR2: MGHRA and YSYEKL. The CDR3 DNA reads TGCGCCAGCGCAGACTCTAACTATGGCTACACCTTC. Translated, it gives CASADSNYGYTF.

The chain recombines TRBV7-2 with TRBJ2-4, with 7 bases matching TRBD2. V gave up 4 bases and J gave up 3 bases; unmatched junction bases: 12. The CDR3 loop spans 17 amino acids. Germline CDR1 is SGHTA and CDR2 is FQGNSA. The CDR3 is CASSYLRSGTNKNIQYF. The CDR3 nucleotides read TGTGCCAGCAGCTACCTCCGAAGCGGGACGAACAAAAACATTCAGTACTTC.

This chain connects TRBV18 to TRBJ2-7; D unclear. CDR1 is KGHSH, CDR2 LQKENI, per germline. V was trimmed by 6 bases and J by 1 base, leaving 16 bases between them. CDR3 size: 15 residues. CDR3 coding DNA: TGTGCCAGCTCTTTAGCAAGCCGCCTATCCTACGAGCAGTACTTC. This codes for CASSLASRLSYEQYF.

CDR3 coding DNA: TGCGCCAGCAGCTTAAAGCGGGGGCCGAACACCGGGGAGCTGTTTTTT. Amino acids: CASSLKRGPNTGELFF. The chain recombines TRBV5-1 with TRBJ2-2; TRBD2 matches at 8 bases. Trimming removed 2 bases from V and 0 bases from J; junction bases left unmatched: 3. Germline CDR1 and CDR2: SGHRS and YFSETQ. This CDR3 has 16 amino acids.

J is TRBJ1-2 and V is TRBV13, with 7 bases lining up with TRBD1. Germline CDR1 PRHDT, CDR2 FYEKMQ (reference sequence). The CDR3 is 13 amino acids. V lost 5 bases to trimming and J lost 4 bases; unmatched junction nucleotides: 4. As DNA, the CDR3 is TGTGCCAGCAGCGACAGGGCTTTCTATGGCTACACCTTC. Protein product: CASSDRAFYGYTF.

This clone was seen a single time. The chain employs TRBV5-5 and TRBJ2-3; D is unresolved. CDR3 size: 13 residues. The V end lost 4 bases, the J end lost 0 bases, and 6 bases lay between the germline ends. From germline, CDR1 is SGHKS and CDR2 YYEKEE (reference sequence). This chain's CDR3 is CASSPISTDTQYF. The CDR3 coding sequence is TGTGCCAGCAGCCCAATTAGCACAGATACGCAGTATTTT.

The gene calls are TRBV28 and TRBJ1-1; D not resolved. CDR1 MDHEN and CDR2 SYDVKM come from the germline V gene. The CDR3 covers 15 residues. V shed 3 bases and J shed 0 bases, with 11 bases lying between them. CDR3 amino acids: CASSLPSQVNTEAFF. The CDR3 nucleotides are TGTGCCAGCAGTTTGCCATCCCAGGTGAACACTGAAGCTTTCTTT. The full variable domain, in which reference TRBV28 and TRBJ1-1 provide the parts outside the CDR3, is DVKVTQSSRYLVKRTGEKVFLECVQDMDHENMFWYRQDPGLGLRLIYFSYDVKMKEKGDIPEGYSVSREKKERFSLILESASTNQTSMYLCASSLPSQVNTEAFFGQGTRLTVV.